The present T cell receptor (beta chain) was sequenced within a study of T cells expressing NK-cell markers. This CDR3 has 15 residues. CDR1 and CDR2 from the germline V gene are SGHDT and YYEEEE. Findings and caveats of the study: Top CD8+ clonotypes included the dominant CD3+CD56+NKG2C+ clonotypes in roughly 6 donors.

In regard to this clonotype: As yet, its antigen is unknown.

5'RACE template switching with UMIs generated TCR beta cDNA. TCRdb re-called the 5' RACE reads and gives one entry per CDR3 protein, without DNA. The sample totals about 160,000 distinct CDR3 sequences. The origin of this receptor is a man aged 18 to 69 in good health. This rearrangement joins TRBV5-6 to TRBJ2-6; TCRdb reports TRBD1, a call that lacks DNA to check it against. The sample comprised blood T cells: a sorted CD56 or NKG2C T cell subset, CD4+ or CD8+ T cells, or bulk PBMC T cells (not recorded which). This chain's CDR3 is CASLRTGSGANVLTF.